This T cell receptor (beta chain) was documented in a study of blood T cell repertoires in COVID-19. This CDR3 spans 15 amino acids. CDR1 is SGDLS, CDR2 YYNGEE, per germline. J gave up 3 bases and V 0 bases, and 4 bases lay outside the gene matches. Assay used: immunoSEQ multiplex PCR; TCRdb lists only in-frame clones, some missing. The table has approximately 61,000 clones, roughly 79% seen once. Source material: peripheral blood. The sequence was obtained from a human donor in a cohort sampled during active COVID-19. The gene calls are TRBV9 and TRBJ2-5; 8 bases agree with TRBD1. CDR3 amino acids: CASSVDRGMEETQYF. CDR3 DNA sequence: TGTGCCAGCAGCGTAGACAGGGGGATGGAAGAGACCCAGTACTTC.